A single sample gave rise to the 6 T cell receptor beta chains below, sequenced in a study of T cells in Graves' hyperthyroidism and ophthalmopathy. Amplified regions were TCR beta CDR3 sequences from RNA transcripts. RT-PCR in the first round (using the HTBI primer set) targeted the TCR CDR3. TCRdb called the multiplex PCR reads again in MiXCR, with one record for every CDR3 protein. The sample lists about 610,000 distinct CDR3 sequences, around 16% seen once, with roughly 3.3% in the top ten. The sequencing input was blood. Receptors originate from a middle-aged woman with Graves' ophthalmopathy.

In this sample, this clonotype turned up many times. In DNA form, the CDR3 reads TGTGCCAGCGGGTCCACGGGGGGCGCCTCCTACGAGCAGTACTTC. Protein: CASGSTGGASYEQYF. The chain carries TRBV28 and TRBJ2-7; possibly TRBD2 for D (7 bases). This CDR3 is built from 15 residues. V lost 8 bases and J lost 0, with 17 bases in between. CDR1 MDHEN and CDR2 SYDVKM come from the germline V gene.

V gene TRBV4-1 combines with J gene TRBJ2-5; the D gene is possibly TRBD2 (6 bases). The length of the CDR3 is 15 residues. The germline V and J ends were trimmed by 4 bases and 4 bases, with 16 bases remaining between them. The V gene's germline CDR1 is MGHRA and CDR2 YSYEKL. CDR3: CASSPSEGLGETQYF. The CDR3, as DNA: TGCGCCAGCAGCCCATCGGAGGGTCTGGGAGAGACCCAGTACTTC.

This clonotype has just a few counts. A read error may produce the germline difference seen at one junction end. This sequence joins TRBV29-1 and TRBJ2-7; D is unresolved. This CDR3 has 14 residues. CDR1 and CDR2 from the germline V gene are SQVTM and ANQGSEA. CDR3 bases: TGCAGCGTTGGACGGACCAGCGTTTCCTCCGAGCAGTACTTC. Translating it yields CSVGRTSVSSEQYF.

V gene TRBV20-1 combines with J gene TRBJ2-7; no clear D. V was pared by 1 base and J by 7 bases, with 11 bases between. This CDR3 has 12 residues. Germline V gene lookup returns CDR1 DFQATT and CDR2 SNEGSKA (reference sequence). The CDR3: CSARVPAREQYF. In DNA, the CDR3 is TGCAGTGCTAGAGTCCCAGCGCGGGAGCAGTACTTC.

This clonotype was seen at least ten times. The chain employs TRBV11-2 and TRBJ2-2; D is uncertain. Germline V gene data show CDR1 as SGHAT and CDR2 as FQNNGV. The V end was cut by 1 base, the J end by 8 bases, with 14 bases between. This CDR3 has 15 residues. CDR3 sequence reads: CASSLGSPKLGELFF. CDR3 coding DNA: TGTGCCAGCAGCTTAGGGTCACCTAAGCTGGGGGAGCTGTTTTTT. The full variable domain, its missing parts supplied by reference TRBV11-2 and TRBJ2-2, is EAGVAQSPRYKIIEKRQSVAFWCNPISGHATLYWYQQILGQGPKLLIQFQNNGVVDDSQLPKDRFSAERLKGVDSTLKIQPAKLEDSAVYLCASSLGSPKLGELFFGEGSRLTVL.

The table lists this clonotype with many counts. The CDR3 nucleotides are TGTGCCAGCAGCTTAGAACAGAGCACCGGGGAGCTGTTTTTT. Translated, it gives CASSLEQSTGELFF. This rearrangement joins TRBV7-9 to TRBJ2-2; D uncertain. This CDR3 has 14 residues. The V gene lost 1 base and the J gene lost 4 bases, with 7 bases spanning the gap. Germline values: CDR1 SEHNR, CDR2 FQNEAQ (reference sequence). Drawing the rest from reference TRBV7-9 and TRBJ2-2, the complete variable domain is DTGVSQNPRHKITKRGQNVTFRCDPISEHNRLYWYRQTLGQGPEFLTYFQNEAQLEKSRLLSDRFSAERPKGSFSTLEIQRTEQGDSAMYLCASSLEQSTGELFFGEGSRLTVL.